A selection of T cell receptor beta chains follows, all from one sample in a study of human T cells and chemical hapten exposure. A single record per CDR3 protein comes from TCRdb applying MiXCR to the RACE reads. Of approximately 260,000 distinct CDR3 sequences in the sample, more than 6.5% are singletons; the top ten hold about 2.5%. Sequencing was performed on whole blood, taken in connection with sensitization to the hapten diphenylcyclopropenone (DPC). These receptors originate from a woman in her 40s with alopecia areata. Some clones in this sample may be carry-over from other donors' samples. Each CDR3 is given with its conserved first and last residue. D genes are given only for firm matches. Clone sizes are given selectively: once, few, many, or a class where the clone is expanded.

D | J | V | size | DNA | CDR3
NA | TRBJ2-7 | TRBV11-1 | many | TGTGCCAGCAGCTTAGTTTCCGGGCCCTACGAGCAGTACTTC | CASSLVSGPYEQYF
NA | TRBJ2-2 | TRBV2 | NA | TGTGCCAGCAGTGTCGACGACGGGGAGCTGTTTTTT | CASSVDDGELFF
NA | TRBJ1-3 | TRBV27 | few | TGTGCCAGCAGTTTGTCACCGAGGGACACCATATATTTT | CASSLSPRDTIYF
NA | TRBJ1-1 | TRBV12-3/TRBV12-4 | NA | TGTGCCAGCGGACCAGCGGCAGGGGCCGAAGCTTTCTTT | CASGPAAGAEAFF
TRBD2 | TRBJ2-3 | TRBV18 | NA | TGTGCCAGCTCACCACAGCGGGGTAGCACAGATACGCAGTATTTT | CASSPQRGSTDTQYF
NA | TRBJ2-7 | TRBV2 | NA | TGTGCCAGCAGTGACCCCTACGAGCAGTACTTC | CASSDPYEQYF
NA | TRBJ2-2 | TRBV7-9 | few | TGTGCCAGCAGCTTAGAAAGAACGAGCACCGGGGAGCTGTTTTTT | CASSLERTSTGELFF
NA | TRBJ1-5 | TRBV6-2/TRBV6-3 | NA | TGTGCCAGCAGAAGGCCAGGCAATCAGCCCCAGCATTTT | CASRRPGNQPQHF
NA | TRBJ2-1 | TRBV20-1 | few | TGCAGTGCTAGAGTATATGGGCCCCTCAATGAGCAGTTCTTC | CSARVYGPLNEQFF
NA | TRBJ1-4 | TRBV27 | few | TGTGCCAGCAGTTTATTCAGGGGACCTAATGAAAAACTGTTTTTT | CASSLFRGPNEKLFF
NA | TRBJ2-7 | TRBV29-1 | NA | TGCAGCGCGAAAGACGTGGGGGCCGAGCAGTACTTC | CSAKDVGAEQYF
NA | TRBJ2-2 | TRBV12-3/TRBV12-4 | NA | TGTGCCACGAAGAACACCGGGGAGCTGTTTTTT | CATKNTGELFF
TRBD1 | TRBJ1-2 | TRBV4-3 | many | TGCGCCAGCAGCCCCCAACAGGGGGCGGGTTACTATGGCTACACCTTC | CASSPQQGAGYYGYTF
TRBD1 | TRBJ2-3 | TRBV20-1 | many | TGCAGTGCTACGACAGGGGGGCCAATCACAGATACGCAGTATTTT | CSATTGGPITDTQYF
NA | TRBJ1-5 | TRBV18 | once | TGTGCCAGCTCACCACTTCAGGGGCCAAATCAGCCCCAGCATTTT | CASSPLQGPNQPQHF
NA | TRBJ2-7 | TRBV13 | NA | TGTGCCAGCAGCTTAGGCGGAGGTCTTACCTACGAGCAGTACTTC | CASSLGGGLTYEQYF
TRBD1 | TRBJ2-5 | TRBV28 | NA | TGTGCCAGCAGTTTATGGGACAGGGAGACCCAGTACTTC | CASSLWDRETQYF
TRBD2 | TRBJ2-1 | TRBV20-1 | NA | TGCAGTGCCCATTCTCAGGTGGGACAGGGGACTAGCGGGAACAATGAGCAGTTCTTC | CSAHSQVGQGTSGNNEQFF
TRBD1 | TRBJ2-7 | TRBV7-3 | NA | TGTGCCAGCAGCGGAGGCCACAGGGGCCCTTCCTCCTACGAGCAGTACTTC | CASSGGHRGPSSYEQYF
NA | TRBJ2-7 | TRBV28 | NA | TGTGCCAGCAGTTTAAACTATCGGGAATACTCCTACGAGCAGTACTTC | CASSLNYREYSYEQYF
NA | TRBJ2-2 | TRBV6-5 | NA | TGTGCCAGCAGTTCTCCTGGGGGGATCGGGGAGCTGTTTTTT | CASSSPGGIGELFF
NA | TRBJ2-5 | TRBV12-3/TRBV12-4 | NA | TGTGCCAGCAGTTTCGGACCAGTGGAGACCCAGTACTTC | CASSFGPVETQYF
NA | TRBJ2-2 | TRBV6-6 | NA | TGTGCCAGCAGTTACGGGGAAGAGTTATCCGGGGAGCTGTTTTTT | CASSYGEELSGELFF
NA | TRBJ2-5 | TRBV5-6 | few | TGTGCCAGCAGCTTGGAAAGCGAACAAGAGACCCAGTACTTC | CASSLESEQETQYF
NA | TRBJ1-2 | TRBV28 | many | TGTGCCAGTATTAAGGGGAACTATGGCTACACCTTC | CASIKGNYGYTF
TRBD2 | TRBJ2-7 | TRBV11-2 | many | TGTGCCAGCAGCCCCCACTTCTTCGGACTAGCGGGAGAGCAGTACTTC | CASSPHFFGLAGEQYF
TRBD1 | TRBJ2-1 | TRBV29-1 | once | TGCAGCGTTGATCCAGGGACAGGGAGGGATGAGCAGTTCTTC | CSVDPGTGRDEQFF
TRBD2 | TRBJ2-1 | TRBV25-1 | NA | TGTGCCAGCAGTGAATTCGGGCTAGCGGGACGGAATGAGCAGTTCTTC | CASSEFGLAGRNEQFF
NA | TRBJ1-2 | TRBV5-1 | few | TGCGCCAGCAGCTGGGACGGTTCGTCCGGCTACACCTTC | CASSWDGSSGYTF
NA | TRBJ1-5 | TRBV10-3 | few | TGTGCCATCAGCAGGGAGAGGAGCAATCAGCCCCAGCATTTT | CAISRERSNQPQHF
TRBD2 | TRBJ2-2 | TRBV5-8 | many | TGTGCCAGCAGCTTGGCGGGACTAGCGGGCGGGGAGCTGTTTTTT | CASSLAGLAGGELFF
NA | TRBJ2-7 | TRBV20-1 | NA | TGCAGTGCTGCTGTTTGGGGCAAAGACGAGCAGTACTTC | CSAAVWGKDEQYF
NA | TRBJ2-1 | TRBV7-9 | NA | TGTGCCAGCAGCTTAGAAAACGAGCAGTTCTTC | CASSLENEQFF